Below are 9 T cell receptor beta chains sequenced from a single sample in a study of vaccination and CD4 T cells after COVID-19. Antigens of these TCRs are unknown. Stated treatment: roughly ten-day PBMC culture with coronavirus spike peptide pools or control peptides (ViraFEST assay). The study sequenced cultured CD4+ T cell DNA using the Oncomine TCR Beta short-read assay. Each CDR3 protein gets one entry after TCRdb re-called the PCR reads with MiXCR. The sample yields about 20,000 distinct CDR3 sequences, 65% to 80% seen once. The sequenced sample was CD4+ T cells from blood, cultured in vitro, obtained after SARS-CoV-2 vaccination. The receptors come from a human donor who received a COVID-19 vaccine.

J is TRBJ2-7 and V is TRBV5-1, with D tentatively TRBD1 (6 bases). Germline CDR1 SGHRS, CDR2 YFSETQ. The ends were cut back, 0 bases at V and 3 bases at J, with 13 bases in the middle. The CDR3 is made up of 15 amino acids. The CDR3 is CASSLGVYRDYEQYF. CDR3 coding DNA: TGCGCCAGCAGCTTGGGCGTGTACAGGGACTACGAGCAGTACTTC.

This chain connects TRBV29-1 to TRBJ2-5, with no clear D. Trimming cost V 6 bases and J 9 bases, with 23 bases left between them. Per the germline V gene, CDR1 is SQVTM and CDR2 is ANQGSEA. The CDR3 is 14 residues long. The DNA of the CDR3 is TGCAGCGTCGCGATAGGTGGCGGTACGGCGGCCCAGTACTTC. It is translated as CSVAIGGGTAAQYF. Based on the CDR3 plus reference TRBV29-1 and TRBJ2-5, the full variable domain is SAVISQKPSRDICQRGTSLTIQCQVDSQVTMMFWYRQQPGQSLTLIATANQGSEATYESGFVIDKFPISRPNLTFSTLTVSNMSPEDSSIYLCSVAIGGGTAAQYFGPGTRLLVL.

The V and J genes are TRBV6-1 and TRBJ1-3, with 9 bases that match TRBD1. The CDR3 covers 14 residues. The junction had 2 bases not matched to a gene; V was cut back by 6 bases and J by 2 bases. The germline gives CDR1 MNHNS, CDR2 SASEGT. The DNA of the CDR3 is TGTGCCAGCAGATGGACAGGGGCTGGAAACACCATATATTTT. This translates into CASRWTGAGNTIYF.

The V call is TRBV7-9, the J call TRBJ2-7, with TRBD1 matching 9 bases. The CDR3 contains 15 residues. Germline trimming cut 3 bases from V and 1 base from J; bases unmatched to any gene: 4. Looked up from germline, CDR1 is SEHNR and CDR2 is FQNEAQ (reference sequence). This CDR3 is CASSLYGTGSYEQYF. As DNA, the CDR3 is TGTGCCAGCAGCTTGTACGGGACAGGGTCCTACGAGCAGTACTTC. The full variable domain, rest sourced from reference TRBV7-9 and TRBJ2-7, is DTGVSQNPRHKITKRGQNVTFRCDPISEHNRLYWYRQTLGQGPEFLTYFQNEAQLEKSRLLSDRFSAERPKGSFSTLEIQRTEQGDSAMYLCASSLYGTGSYEQYFGPGTRLTVT.

The rearrangement links TRBV20-1 to TRBJ2-3; D is undetermined. The CDR3 spans 14 residues. Trimming cost V 6 bases and J 0 bases, with 13 bases left between them. Germline V gene lookup returns CDR1 DFQATT and CDR2 SNEGSKA (reference sequence). CDR3 in DNA: TGCAGTGCCCCGAAGGGTGTTAGCACAGATACGCAGTATTTT. It codes for CSAPKGVSTDTQYF.

The table lists this clonotype with a count of one. This chain uses TRBV10-3 with TRBJ1-3; possible D gene TRBD1, 6 bases. The CDR3 covers 16 residues. The V and J ends lost 5 bases and 0 bases respectively, with 14 bases between them. Germline CDR1 is ENHRY and CDR2 is SYGVKD. The CDR3 sequence is CAISSTLGASGNTIYF. The CDR3 DNA reads TGTGCCATCAGTTCTACCCTGGGGGCCTCTGGAAACACCATATATTTT.

This rearrangement joins TRBV10-1 to TRBJ2-3; D possibly corresponds to TRBD2 (7 bases). V was trimmed by 3 bases and J by 6 bases, leaving 13 bases between them. Germline loops: CDR1 WNHNN, CDR2 SYGVQD (reference sequence). The length of the CDR3 is 14 residues. The CDR3 protein is CASSDRGGADTQYF. CDR3 nucleotides: TGCGCCAGCAGTGATCGAGGGGGGGCCGATACGCAGTATTTT.

The chain uses TRBV12-3 or TRBV12-4 and TRBJ2-3; TRBD2 is a possible D gene (6 bases). CDR3 size: 14 residues. V was clipped by 3 bases and J by 5 bases, with 12 bases between them. The CDR3 DNA sequence: TGTGCCAGCAGTTTCAGCGGGCTGGGAGATACGCAGTATTTT. Translating it yields CASSFSGLGDTQYF.

The genes are TRBV20-1 and TRBJ2-3, with TRBD2 matching over 7 bases. The V and J ends lost 6 bases and 6 bases, in that order; junction bases with no gene match: 18. In germline, CDR1 is DFQATT, CDR2 SNEGSKA (reference sequence). The CDR3 spans 16 residues. In DNA form, the CDR3 reads TGCAGTGCCACCGTAGAAAGTAAGCGGGGCGACGATACGCAGTATTTT. It codes for CSATVESKRGDDTQYF.